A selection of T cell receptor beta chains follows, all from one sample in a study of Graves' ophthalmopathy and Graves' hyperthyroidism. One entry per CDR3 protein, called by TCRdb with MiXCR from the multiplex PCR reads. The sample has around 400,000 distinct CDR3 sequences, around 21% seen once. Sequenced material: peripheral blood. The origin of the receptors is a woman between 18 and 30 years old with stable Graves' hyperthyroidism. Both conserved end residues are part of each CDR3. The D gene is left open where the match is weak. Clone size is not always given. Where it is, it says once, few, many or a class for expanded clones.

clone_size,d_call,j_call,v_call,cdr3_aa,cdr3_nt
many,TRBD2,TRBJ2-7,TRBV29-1,CSVGTMDSYEQYF,TGCAGCGTCGGGACTATGGACTCCTACGAGCAGTACTTC
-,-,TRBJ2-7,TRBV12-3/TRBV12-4,CASSLEKDFRLYEQYF,TGTGCCAGCAGTTTAGAGAAGGATTTCCGCCTCTACGAGCAGTACTTC
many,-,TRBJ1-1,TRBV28,CASSLRTAAEAFF,TGTGCCAGCAGTTTGAGGACAGCGGCTGAAGCTTTCTTT
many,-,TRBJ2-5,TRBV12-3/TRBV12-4,CASSFPPRVETQYF,TGTGCCAGCAGTTTTCCCCCCAGGGTGGAGACCCAGTACTTC
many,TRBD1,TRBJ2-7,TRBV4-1,CASSLRGTGPYEQYF,TGCGCCAGCAGCTTGAGGGGGACAGGGCCTTACGAGCAGTACTTC
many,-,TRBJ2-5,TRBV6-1,CASTRFGETQYF,TGTGCCTCAACCCGGTTCGGAGAGACCCAGTACTTC
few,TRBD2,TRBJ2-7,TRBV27,CASSFQLAGPTYEQYF,TGTGCCAGCAGTTTTCAACTAGCGGGCCCCACCTACGAGCAGTACTTC
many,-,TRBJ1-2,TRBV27,CASSTREGDGYTF,TGTGCCAGCAGTACCCGGGAGGGGGATGGCTACACCTTC
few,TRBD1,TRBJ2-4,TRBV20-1,CSARTLEGTVGKNIKYF,TGCAGTGCTAGAACATTAGAGGGGACAGTGGGCAAAAACATTAAGTACTTC
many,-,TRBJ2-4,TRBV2,CASTLAPGNIQYF,TGTGCCAGCACCCTCGCGCCAGGAAACATTCAGTACTTC
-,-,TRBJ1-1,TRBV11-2,CASAGMDTEAFF,TGTGCCAGCGCCGGGATGGACACTGAAGCTTTCTTT
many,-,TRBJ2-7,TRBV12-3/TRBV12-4,CASSHLEGAYEQYF,TGTGCCAGCAGCCACTTGGAAGGAGCCTACGAGCAGTACTTC
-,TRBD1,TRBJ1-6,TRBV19,CASTAGQGNNSPLHF,TGTGCCAGTACCGCGGGACAGGGAAATAATTCACCCCTCCACTTT
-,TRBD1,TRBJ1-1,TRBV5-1,CASSPGQGPEAFF,TGCGCCAGCAGCCCAGGACAGGGACCTGAAGCTTTCTTT
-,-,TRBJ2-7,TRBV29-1,CSVLHLTDYEQYF,TGCAGCGTCCTACACCTGACGGACTACGAGCAGTACTTC
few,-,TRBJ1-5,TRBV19,CASSILGIQHF,TGTGCCAGTAGTATCCTAGGGATCCAGCATTTT
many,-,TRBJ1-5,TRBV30,CAWSVPSGQLSNQPQHF,TGTGCCTGGAGTGTACCCTCCGGACAGCTTAGCAATCAGCCCCAGCATTTT
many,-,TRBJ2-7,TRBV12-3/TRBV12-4,CASSLAGSVHEQYF,TGTGCCAGCAGTTTAGCGGGTAGTGTCCACGAGCAGTACTTC
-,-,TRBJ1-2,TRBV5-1,CASSSKDLNQDYGYTF,TGCGCCAGCAGCTCAAAGGACCTGAACCAAGATTATGGCTACACCTTC
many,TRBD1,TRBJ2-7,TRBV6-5,CASSTGTAYNSYEQYF,TGTGCCAGCAGCACCGGGACAGCCTATAACTCCTACGAGCAGTACTTC
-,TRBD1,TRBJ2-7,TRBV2,CASSVGQGAKHEQYF,TGTGCCAGCAGTGTTGGACAGGGGGCTAAACACGAGCAGTACTTC
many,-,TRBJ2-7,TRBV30,CAWSVQGGEQYF,TGTGCCTGGAGTGTACAAGGGGGCGAGCAGTACTTC
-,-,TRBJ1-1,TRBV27,CASSFKGLRNEAFF,TGTGCCAGCAGTTTCAAAGGGCTTCGCAATGAAGCTTTCTTT
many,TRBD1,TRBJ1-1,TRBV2,CASSAGTGIDTEAFF,TGTGCCAGCAGTGCGGGGACAGGGATTGACACTGAAGCTTTCTTT
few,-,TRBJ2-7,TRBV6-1,CASSDHRDGEQYF,TGTGCCAGCAGTGATCATAGGGACGGCGAGCAGTACTTC
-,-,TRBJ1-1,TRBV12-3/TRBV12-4,CASNIRGNTEAFF,TGTGCCAGCAACATCAGGGGTAACACTGAAGCTTTCTTT
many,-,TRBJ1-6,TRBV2,CASSEVDIRDSPLHF,TGTGCCAGCAGTGAAGTGGACATCAGGGATTCACCCCTCCACTTT
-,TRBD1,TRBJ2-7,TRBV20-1,CSVNQGAAYEQYF,TGCAGTGTCAACCAGGGGGCGGCCTACGAGCAGTACTTC
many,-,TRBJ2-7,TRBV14,CASSQHYEQYF,TGTGCCAGCAGCCAGCACTACGAGCAGTACTTC
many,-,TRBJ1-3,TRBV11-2,CASSLWGRSSGNTIYF,TGTGCCAGCAGCTTATGGGGCAGGAGCTCTGGAAACACCATATATTTT
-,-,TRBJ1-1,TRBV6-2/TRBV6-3,CASSYSGRWVMNTEAFF,TGTGCCAGCAGTTATTCCGGGCGCTGGGTCATGAACACTGAAGCTTTCTTT
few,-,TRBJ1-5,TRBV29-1,CSVGGRDQNQPQHF,TGCAGCGTTGGAGGCCGGGACCAAAATCAGCCCCAGCATTTT
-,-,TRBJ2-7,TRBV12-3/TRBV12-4,CASSLQDEQYF,TGTGCCAGCAGTTTACAAGACGAGCAGTACTTC